The clone carrying this T cell receptor (beta chain) has at least ten counts. RNA transcripts yielded amplified TCR beta CDR3 regions. HTBI primers were used for first-round RT-PCR of the TCR CDR3. Via MiXCR, TCRdb re-called the multiplex PCR reads, giving one row per CDR3 protein. Of 150,000 or so distinct CDR3 sequences in the sample, about 9.4% were seen once. These data come from a study of T cells in Graves' hyperthyroidism and ophthalmopathy. With 4 bases clipped from V and 2 bases from J, the junction kept 1 base outside the gene matches. This CDR3 has 14 residues. Clinicians diagnosed patients from clinical symptoms, serum thyroxine and TRAb, thyroid ultrasound and orbital computed tomography.

This sequence originates from a woman between 18 and 29 years old with Graves' hyperthyroidism that later progressed to Graves' ophthalmopathy. Sequencing was performed on blood. The V and J genes are TRBV12-3 or TRBV12-4 and TRBJ1-1, with TRBD1 matching over 10 bases. The CDR3 sequence: CASSSTGGNTEAFF. As DNA, the CDR3 is TGTGCCAGCAGTTCGACAGGGGGCAACACTGAAGCTTTCTTT.